The rows below give T cell receptor beta chains drawn from one sample of a study of blood T cell repertoires in COVID-19. Sequencing was performed with immunoSEQ multiplex PCR; in TCRdb, only in-frame clones are kept and a portion is missing. Among 40,000 to 45,000 clones listed, approximately 88% were seen once. The sequencing sample was made of peripheral blood. Every receptor here comes from a man aged 45 to 65 with active COVID-19. The CDR3 runs from the conserved cysteine through the conserved F or W. D genes are given only for firm matches. Only part of the rows carry a size: once, few, many, or a class if the clone is expanded.

J: TRBJ2-7
size: NA
V: TRBV7-9
D: TRBD2
DNA: TGTGCCAGCAGAACCTTAGCGGGAGGGCTCTACGAGCAGTACTTC
CDR3: CASRTLAGGLYEQYF

J: TRBJ2-2
size: NA
V: TRBV27
D: NA
DNA: TGTGCCAGCCACAATTGGAACACCGGGGAGCTGTTTTTT
CDR3: CASHNWNTGELFF

J: TRBJ2-3
size: NA
V: TRBV6-4
D: TRBD1
DNA: TGTGCCAGCAGTAGGGGGACAGACTCAACAGATACGCAGTATTTT
CDR3: CASSRGTDSTDTQYF

J: TRBJ2-7
size: once
V: TRBV6-5
D: TRBD1
DNA: TGTGCCAGCAGCCAGGACAGGGGTCACGAGCAGTACTTC
CDR3: CASSQDRGHEQYF

J: TRBJ2-1
size: NA
V: TRBV29-1
D: TRBD2
DNA: TGCAGCGGTGCCCCCGGGACTAGCGGGCCCGAGCAGTTCTTC
CDR3: CSGAPGTSGPEQFF

J: TRBJ1-2
size: NA
V: TRBV5-1
D: NA
DNA: TGCGCCAGCAGTCCCCAGGACAGAGCCTATGGCTACACCTTC
CDR3: CASSPQDRAYGYTF

J: TRBJ2-7
size: NA
V: TRBV19
D: NA
DNA: TGTGCCAGTCACGGGGACTCCTACGAGCAGTACTTC
CDR3: CASHGDSYEQYF

J: TRBJ1-1
size: NA
V: TRBV28
D: NA
DNA: TGTGCCAGCAGTTTTAGAGGGTACACTGAAGCTTTCTTT
CDR3: CASSFRGYTEAFF

J: TRBJ2-7
size: NA
V: TRBV13
D: TRBD1
DNA: TGTGCCAGCAGCCGGACAGGGGGAGTCGACGAGCAGTACTTC
CDR3: CASSRTGGVDEQYF

J: TRBJ1-5
size: few
V: TRBV4-1
D: NA
DNA: TGCGCCAGCAGCCAAGATCTTCCGGGGTTGTCTCAGCCCCAGCATTTT
CDR3: CASSQDLPGLSQPQHF

J: TRBJ2-1
size: NA
V: TRBV27
D: NA
DNA: TGTGCCAGCAGCCCGCCGGGATTCCAATACAATGAGCAGTTCTTC
CDR3: CASSPPGFQYNEQFF

J: TRBJ2-7
size: few
V: TRBV29-1
D: TRBD1
DNA: TGCAGCGTCCGTCCGGGACAGGGTACCTACGAGCAGTACTTC
CDR3: CSVRPGQGTYEQYF

J: TRBJ2-6
size: NA
V: TRBV4-2
D: NA
DNA: TGTGCCAGCAGCCAAGGTCAGGAAGGAGGCTCTGGGGCCAACGTCCTGACTTTC
CDR3: CASSQGQEGGSGANVLTF

J: TRBJ2-3
size: NA
V: TRBV28
D: TRBD2
DNA: TGTGCCAGCAGTTCCCCCGCGGGAGGCCGGGATACGCAGTATTTT
CDR3: CASSSPAGGRDTQYF

J: TRBJ2-3
size: NA
V: TRBV2
D: TRBD2
DNA: TGTGCCAGCAGTGAAGGTGGACTAGCGGGAGTTGATACGCAGTATTTT
CDR3: CASSEGGLAGVDTQYF

J: TRBJ2-5
size: NA
V: TRBV10-1
D: NA
DNA: TGCGCCAGCAGTGAGTCAGGGGGAGGGCAAGAGACCCAGTACTTC
CDR3: CASSESGGGQETQYF

J: TRBJ2-1
size: NA
V: TRBV11-3
D: NA
DNA: TGTGCCAGCAGACCTATGAGGGGGGAGGGCCCTGACGAGCAGTTCTTC
CDR3: CASRPMRGEGPDEQFF

J: TRBJ1-2
size: few
V: TRBV29-1
D: NA
DNA: TGCAGCGCAGCCGGGGGGGGCGACGACTATGGCTACACCTTC
CDR3: CSAAGGGDDYGYTF

J: TRBJ2-3
size: NA
V: TRBV4-3
D: NA
DNA: TGCGCCAGCAGCCAAGACCACCCAGGGCCAGTAGATACGCAGTATTTT
CDR3: CASSQDHPGPVDTQYF

J: TRBJ2-5
size: once
V: TRBV7-2
D: TRBD1
DNA: TGTGCCAGCAGCTGGTGGTGGGACAGGGGACTTAGGAAGACCCAGTACTTC
CDR3: CASSWWWDRGLRKTQYF

J: TRBJ2-7
size: NA
V: TRBV6-5
D: TRBD2
DNA: TGTGCCAGCAGTCGACTAGCGGGAGACCTCTACGAGCAGTACTTC
CDR3: CASSRLAGDLYEQYF

J: TRBJ1-5
size: few
V: TRBV6-5
D: TRBD1
DNA: TGTGCCAGCAGTACCATCGGACAGGGCTGGCAGCCCCAGCATTTT
CDR3: CASSTIGQGWQPQHF

J: TRBJ2-1
size: NA
V: TRBV29-1
D: TRBD1
DNA: TGCAGCGTTGAAGATATCAACAGGGGGCATTACAATGAGCAGTTCTTC
CDR3: CSVEDINRGHYNEQFF

J: TRBJ1-2
size: NA
V: TRBV4-3
D: NA
DNA: TGCGCCAGCAGCCAATTTCGTAGAGGCCCGGGGTATGGCTACACCTTC
CDR3: CASSQFRRGPGYGYTF

J: TRBJ2-7
size: NA
V: TRBV7-9
D: NA
DNA: TGTGCCAGCAGCCACGAAACAGGCTCCTACGAGCAGTACTTC
CDR3: CASSHETGSYEQYF

J: TRBJ1-3
size: NA
V: TRBV19
D: TRBD1
DNA: TGTGCCAGTAGTAGAACCGGGACAGGGTCTGGAAACACCATATATTTT
CDR3: CASSRTGTGSGNTIYF

J: TRBJ2-3
size: NA
V: TRBV2
D: TRBD2
DNA: TGTGCCAGCAGGCCTAGCGGGAGCACAGATACGCAGTATTTT
CDR3: CASRPSGSTDTQYF

J: TRBJ1-6
size: NA
V: TRBV10-3
D: NA
DNA: TGTGCCATAAGTACTACAGGAGACGGTTCACCCCTCCACTTT
CDR3: CAISTTGDGSPLHF

J: TRBJ2-7
size: few
V: TRBV4-2
D: TRBD2
DNA: TGTGCCAGCAGCCAAGATCCAGGGACTAGCGCCCACGAGCAGTACTTC
CDR3: CASSQDPGTSAHEQYF

J: TRBJ2-2
size: NA
V: TRBV6-6
D: TRBD2
DNA: TGTGCCAGCAGTTCCCGGCTAGCGGTTAACACCGGGGAGCTGTTTTTT
CDR3: CASSSRLAVNTGELFF

J: TRBJ2-1
size: NA
V: TRBV7-3
D: NA
DNA: TGTGCCAGCAGCTTAATAGCGGAACCTTACAATGAGCAGTTCTTC
CDR3: CASSLIAEPYNEQFF

J: TRBJ1-2
size: few
V: TRBV2
D: TRBD1
DNA: TGTGCAGAAGACAGGGGGCGTATCTATGGCTACACCTTC
CDR3: CAEDRGRIYGYTF

J: TRBJ1-1
size: NA
V: TRBV4-3
D: NA
DNA: TGCGCCAGCAGCCCAGGAAGTACAAAAACTGAAGCTTTCTTT
CDR3: CASSPGSTKTEAFF

J: TRBJ1-1
size: NA
V: TRBV28
D: NA
DNA: TGTGCCAGCACCGCGGCAGGGGCAGGCACTGAAGCTTTCTTT
CDR3: CASTAAGAGTEAFF

J: TRBJ2-1
size: NA
V: TRBV4-2
D: TRBD2
DNA: TGTGCCAGCAGCCCCTCCACGGGACTAGCGTACAATGAGCAGTTCTTC
CDR3: CASSPSTGLAYNEQFF

J: TRBJ2-7
size: NA
V: TRBV4-3
D: NA
DNA: TGCGCCAGCAGCCCAAACCGGGGAGCCGTAACCTACGAGCAGTACTTC
CDR3: CASSPNRGAVTYEQYF

J: TRBJ2-3
size: NA
V: TRBV11-3
D: NA
DNA: TGTGCCAGCTCGCGGAGCACAGATACGCAGTATTTT
CDR3: CASSRSTDTQYF

J: TRBJ2-7
size: NA
V: TRBV7-3
D: TRBD2
DNA: TGTGCCAGCAGCTTAGATAGCGGGAGCGGGGTGCAGTACTTC
CDR3: CASSLDSGSGVQYF

J: TRBJ1-5
size: NA
V: TRBV19
D: TRBD1
DNA: TGTGCCAGTAGTATACCGAGACAGGGGGATTATAGCAATCAGCCCCAGCATTTT
CDR3: CASSIPRQGDYSNQPQHF

J: TRBJ2-7
size: NA
V: TRBV7-3
D: NA
DNA: TGTGCCAGCAGCCAGGGAGGAGCCCACGAGCAGTACTTC
CDR3: CASSQGGAHEQYF

J: TRBJ2-3
size: NA
V: TRBV5-1
D: TRBD2
DNA: TGCGCCAGCAGCTTGGCCTCTAGCGGGAGAAGCGATACGCAGTATTTT
CDR3: CASSLASSGRSDTQYF

J: TRBJ1-1
size: NA
V: TRBV18
D: NA
DNA: TGTGCCAGCTCACCGGGCAGGGATACTGAAGCTTTCTTT
CDR3: CASSPGRDTEAFF

J: TRBJ2-7
size: NA
V: TRBV5-4
D: TRBD1
DNA: TGTGCCAGCGGTGAGCTGTTAGGACAGGGGTTTTACGAGCAGTACTTC
CDR3: CASGELLGQGFYEQYF

J: TRBJ1-5
size: few
V: TRBV10-3
D: TRBD1
DNA: TGTGCCATCAGTGACTCTGACAGGGGGTATCAGCCCCAGCATTTT
CDR3: CAISDSDRGYQPQHF

J: TRBJ2-2
size: NA
V: TRBV9
D: TRBD1
DNA: TGTGCCAGCAGCGTGGGAGACAGGGGCACTAACGGGGAGCTGTTTTTT
CDR3: CASSVGDRGTNGELFF

J: TRBJ2-7
size: NA
V: TRBV7-7
D: TRBD2
DNA: TGTGCCAGCAGCTTAGGACTAGCGGCCTCCGACGAGCAGTACTTC
CDR3: CASSLGLAASDEQYF

J: TRBJ2-4
size: NA
V: TRBV19
D: TRBD2
DNA: TGTGCCAGTAGTATAGGGATAGCGGGAGGGCCACATCAGTACTTC
CDR3: CASSIGIAGGPHQYF

J: TRBJ2-3
size: NA
V: TRBV30
D: TRBD2
DNA: TGTGCCTGGAGTGGGCCAGCGGGAGGGCCAGATACGCAGTATTTT
CDR3: CAWSGPAGGPDTQYF

J: TRBJ1-1
size: NA
V: TRBV6-5
D: NA
DNA: TGTGCCAGCAGCCGGGACACCATGAACACTGAAGCTTTCTTT
CDR3: CASSRDTMNTEAFF